This TCR beta chain was identified in a study of T cells in Graves' hyperthyroidism and ophthalmopathy. Overall study results and limits: Most thyroid clonotypes expanded above 0.001 were also detected in blood.

V trimming: 9 bases; J trimming: 7 bases; junction bases outside the gene matches: 16. The CDR3 sequence is 15 residues long. Germline values: CDR1 LNHDA, CDR2 SQIVND (reference sequence). Worth noting for this clonotype: What it binds is unknown.

There were TCR beta CDR3 regions amplified from RNA transcripts. The HTBI primer set served for first-round RT-PCR of the TCR CDR3. TCRdb processed the multiplex PCR reads anew with MiXCR; each CDR3 protein has one entry. The table includes about 610,000 distinct CDR3 sequences, about 43% detected once. Diagnosis of hyperthyroidism was new in patients aged 18 to 65, and its duration was under 2 months. Exclusion criteria comprised uncontrolled infection, other autoimmune disease, pregnancy or lactation. The rearrangement uses TRBV19 and TRBJ2-7; 9 bases are shared with TRBD2. Sequencing was done on a sample of peripheral blood or thyroid tissue (not recorded which). The TCR sequence derives from a woman younger than 35 with Graves' hyperthyroidism. The chain's CDR3 is CASTAWASGMDEQYF. The DNA for the CDR3 is TGTGCCAGCACGGCCTGGGCTAGCGGGATGGATGAGCAGTACTTC.